What follows are 3 T cell receptor beta chains derived from one specimen sequenced in a study of shared clonotypes between healthy human individuals. Assay used: immunoSEQ multiplex PCR; TCRdb lists only in-frame clones, some missing. The table lists 730,000 or so clones, roughly 70% of them singletons, with roughly 1.8% in the top ten. Sequencing input: memory CD4+ T cells sorted from blood. Described subset: CD45RA-negative fraction. Every receptor here comes from a young woman in good health.

The rearrangement links TRBV10-3 to TRBJ1-4; D call uncertain. The germline V and J ends were trimmed by 6 bases and 10 bases, with 15 bases remaining between them. The CDR3 extends over 13 amino acids. CDR1 and CDR2 from the germline V gene are ENHRY and SYGVKD. DNA for the CDR3: TGTGCCATCAGCGAAGACCTGGGAAGAAAACTGTTTTTT. Its translation: CAISEDLGRKLFF.

This chain connects TRBV6-1 to TRBJ2-3; tentatively, D is TRBD2 (6 bases). This CDR3 spans 14 amino acids. Germline CDR1 reads MNHNS; CDR2 reads SASEGT. V was shortened by 7 bases and J by 2 bases, with 13 bases between the two germline ends. The CDR3 DNA reads TGTGCCAGCAACAATGGACTATTCACAGATACGCAGTATTTT. This encodes CASNNGLFTDTQYF.

This clone was detected once. The gene calls are TRBV5-1 and TRBJ2-7; TRBD1 matches at 8 bases. Germline CDR1 and CDR2: SGHRS and YFSETQ. V shed 4 bases, J shed 2 bases, and the junction held 5 bases outside the gene matches. The CDR3 has 14 amino acids. CDR3 amino acids: CASSVGDRPYEQYF. In DNA form, the CDR3 reads TGCGCCAGCAGCGTGGGGGACAGGCCCTACGAGCAGTACTTC.